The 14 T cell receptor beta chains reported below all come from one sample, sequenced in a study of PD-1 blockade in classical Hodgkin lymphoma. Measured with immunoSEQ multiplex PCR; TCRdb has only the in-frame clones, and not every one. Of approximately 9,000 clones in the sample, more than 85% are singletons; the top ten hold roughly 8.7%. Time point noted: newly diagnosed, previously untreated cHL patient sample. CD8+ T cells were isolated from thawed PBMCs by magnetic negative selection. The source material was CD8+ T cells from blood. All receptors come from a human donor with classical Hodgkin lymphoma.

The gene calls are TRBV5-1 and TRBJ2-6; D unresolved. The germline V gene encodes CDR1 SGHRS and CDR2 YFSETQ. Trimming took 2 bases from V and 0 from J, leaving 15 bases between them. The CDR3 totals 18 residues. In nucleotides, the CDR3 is TGCGCCAGCAGCTTTGATGGGTTTTTGAGCTCTGGGGCCAACGTCCTGACTTTC. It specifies CASSFDGFLSSGANVLTF.

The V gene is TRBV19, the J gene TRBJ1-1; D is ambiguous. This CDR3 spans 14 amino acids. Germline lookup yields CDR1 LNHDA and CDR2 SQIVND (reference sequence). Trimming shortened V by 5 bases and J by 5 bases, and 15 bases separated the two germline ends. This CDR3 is CASSVFQTPTEAFF. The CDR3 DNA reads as TGTGCCAGTAGTGTCTTCCAAACGCCGACTGAAGCTTTCTTT. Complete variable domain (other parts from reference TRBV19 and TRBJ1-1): DGGITQSPKYLFRKEGQNVTLSCEQNLNHDAMYWYRQDPGQGLRLIYYSQIVNDFQKGDIAEGYSVSREKKESFPLTVTSAQKNPTAFYLCASSVFQTPTEAFFGQGTRLTVV.

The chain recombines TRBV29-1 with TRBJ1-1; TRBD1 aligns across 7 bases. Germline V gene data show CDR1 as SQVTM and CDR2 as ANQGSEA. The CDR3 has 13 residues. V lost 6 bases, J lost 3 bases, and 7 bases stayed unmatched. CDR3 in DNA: TGCAGCGTCTCCAGGGGGGGGTACACTGAAGCTTTCTTT. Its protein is CSVSRGGYTEAFF. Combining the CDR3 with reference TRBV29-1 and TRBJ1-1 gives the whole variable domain SAVISQKPSRDICQRGTSLTIQCQVDSQVTMMFWYRQQPGQSLTLIATANQGSEATYESGFVIDKFPISRPNLTFSTLTVSNMSPEDSSIYLCSVSRGGYTEAFFGQGTRLTVV.

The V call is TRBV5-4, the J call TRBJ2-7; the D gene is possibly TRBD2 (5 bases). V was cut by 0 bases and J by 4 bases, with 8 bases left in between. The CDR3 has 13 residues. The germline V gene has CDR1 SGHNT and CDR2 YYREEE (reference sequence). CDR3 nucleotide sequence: TGTGCCAGCAGCTTGGGGACTCTATACGAGCAGTACTTC. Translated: CASSLGTLYEQYF.

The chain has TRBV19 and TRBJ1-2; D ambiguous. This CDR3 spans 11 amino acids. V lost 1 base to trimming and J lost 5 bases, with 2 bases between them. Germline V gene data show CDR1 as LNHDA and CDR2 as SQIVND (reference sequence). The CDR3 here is CASSIGYGYTF. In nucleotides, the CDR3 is TGTGCCAGTAGTATAGGGTATGGCTACACCTTC. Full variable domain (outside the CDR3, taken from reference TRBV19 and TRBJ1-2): DGGITQSPKYLFRKEGQNVTLSCEQNLNHDAMYWYRQDPGQGLRLIYYSQIVNDFQKGDIAEGYSVSREKKESFPLTVTSAQKNPTAFYLCASSIGYGYTFGSGTRLTVV.

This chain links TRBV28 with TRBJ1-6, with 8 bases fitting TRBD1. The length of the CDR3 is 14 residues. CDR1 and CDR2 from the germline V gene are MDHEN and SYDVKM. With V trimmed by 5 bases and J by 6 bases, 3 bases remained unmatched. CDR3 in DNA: TGTGCCAGCAGTCTCAGGGGGCCTAATTCACCCCTCCACTTT. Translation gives CASSLRGPNSPLHF.

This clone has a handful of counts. The CDR3 sequence: CASSPAASSYEQYF. For the CDR3, the DNA is TGTGCCAGTAGTCCGGCAGCCAGCTCCTACGAGCAGTACTTC. The rearrangement joins TRBV19 to TRBJ2-7; D gene unclear. The V and J ends lost 5 bases and 0 bases respectively, with 11 bases between them. The germline CDR1 and CDR2 sequences are LNHDA and SQIVND (reference sequence). The CDR3 spans 14 residues.

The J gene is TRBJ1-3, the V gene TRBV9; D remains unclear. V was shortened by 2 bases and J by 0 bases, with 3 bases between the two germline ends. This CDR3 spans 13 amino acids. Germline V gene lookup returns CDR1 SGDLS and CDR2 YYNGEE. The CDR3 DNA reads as TGTGCCAGCAGCGTGCTCTCTGGAAACACCATATATTTT. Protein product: CASSVLSGNTIYF. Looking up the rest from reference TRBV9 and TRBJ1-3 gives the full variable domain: DSGVTQTPKHLITATGQRVTLRCSPRSGDLSVYWYQQSLDQGLQFLIQYYNGEERAKGNILERFSAQQFPDLHSELNLSSLELGDSALYFCASSVLSGNTIYFGEGSWLTVV.

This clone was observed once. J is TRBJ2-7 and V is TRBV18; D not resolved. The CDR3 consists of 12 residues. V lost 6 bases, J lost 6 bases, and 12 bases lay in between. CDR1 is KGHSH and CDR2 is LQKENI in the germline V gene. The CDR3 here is CASSELPSEQYF. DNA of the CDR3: TGTGCCAGCTCCGAACTCCCTTCCGAGCAGTACTTC.

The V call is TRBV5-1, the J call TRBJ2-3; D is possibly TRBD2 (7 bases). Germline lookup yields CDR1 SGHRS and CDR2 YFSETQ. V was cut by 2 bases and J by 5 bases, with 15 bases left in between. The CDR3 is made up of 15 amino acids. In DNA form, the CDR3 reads TGCGCCAGCAGCTTTTTTGGCGGGGGCCAAGATACGCAGTATTTT. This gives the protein CASSFFGGGQDTQYF.

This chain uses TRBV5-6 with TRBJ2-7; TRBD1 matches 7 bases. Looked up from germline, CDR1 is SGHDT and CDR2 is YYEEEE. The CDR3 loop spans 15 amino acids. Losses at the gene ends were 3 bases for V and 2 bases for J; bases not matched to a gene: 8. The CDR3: CASSWGTESPYEQYF. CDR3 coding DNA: TGTGCCAGCAGCTGGGGGACAGAGTCCCCCTACGAGCAGTACTTC. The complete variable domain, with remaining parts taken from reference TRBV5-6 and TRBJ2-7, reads DAGVTQSPTHLIKTRGQQVTLRCSPKSGHDTVSWYQQALGQGPQFIFQYYEEEERQRGNFPDRFSGHQFPNYSSELNVNALLLGDSALYLCASSWGTESPYEQYFGPGTRLTVT.

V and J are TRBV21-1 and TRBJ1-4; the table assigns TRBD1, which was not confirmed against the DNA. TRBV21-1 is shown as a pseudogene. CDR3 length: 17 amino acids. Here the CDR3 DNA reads TGTGCCAGCAGCAAAAAAGGGACAGGGGCGCGCAATGAAAAACTGTTTTTT. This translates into CASSKKGTGARNEKLFF.

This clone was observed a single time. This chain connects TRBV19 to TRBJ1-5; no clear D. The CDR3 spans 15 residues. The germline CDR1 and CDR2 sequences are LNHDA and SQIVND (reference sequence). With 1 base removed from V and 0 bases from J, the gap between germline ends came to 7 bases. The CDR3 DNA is TGTGCCAGTAGTATAGTTGGTGCTAGCAATCAGCCCCAGCATTTT. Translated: CASSIVGASNQPQHF.

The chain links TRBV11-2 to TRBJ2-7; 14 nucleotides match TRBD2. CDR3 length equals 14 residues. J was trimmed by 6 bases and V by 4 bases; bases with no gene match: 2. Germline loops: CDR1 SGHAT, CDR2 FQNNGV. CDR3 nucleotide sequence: TGTGCCAGCAGCTGGACTAGCGGGGGGACCGAGCAGTACTTC. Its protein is CASSWTSGGTEQYF.